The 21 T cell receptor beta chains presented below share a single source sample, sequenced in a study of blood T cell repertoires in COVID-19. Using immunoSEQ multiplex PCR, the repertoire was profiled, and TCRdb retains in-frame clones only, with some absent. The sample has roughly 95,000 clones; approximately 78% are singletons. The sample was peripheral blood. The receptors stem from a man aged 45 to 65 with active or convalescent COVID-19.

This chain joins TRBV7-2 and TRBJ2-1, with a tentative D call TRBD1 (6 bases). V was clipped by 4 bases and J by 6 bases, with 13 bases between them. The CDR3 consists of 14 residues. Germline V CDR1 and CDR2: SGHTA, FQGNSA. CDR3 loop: CASSYPLGGNEQFF. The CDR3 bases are TGTGCCAGCAGCTACCCCCTAGGGGGCAATGAGCAGTTCTTC.

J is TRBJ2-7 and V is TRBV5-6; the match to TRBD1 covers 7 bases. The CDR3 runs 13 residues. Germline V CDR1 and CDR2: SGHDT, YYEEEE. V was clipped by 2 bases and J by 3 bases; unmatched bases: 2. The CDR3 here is CASSFRQGYEQYV. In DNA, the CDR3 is TGTGCCAGCAGCTTTCGACAGGGCTACGAGCAGTACGTC.

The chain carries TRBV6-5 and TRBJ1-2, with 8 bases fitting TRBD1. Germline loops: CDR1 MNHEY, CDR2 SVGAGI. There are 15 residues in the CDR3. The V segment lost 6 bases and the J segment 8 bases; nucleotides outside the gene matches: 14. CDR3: CASSSGTGSLDGYTF. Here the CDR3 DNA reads TGTGCCAGCAGCTCCGGGACAGGTAGTTTGGACGGCTACACCTTC.

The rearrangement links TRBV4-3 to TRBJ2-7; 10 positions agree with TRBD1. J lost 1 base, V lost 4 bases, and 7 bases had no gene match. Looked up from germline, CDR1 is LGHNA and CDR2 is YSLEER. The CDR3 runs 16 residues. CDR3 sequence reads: CASSPSGTGESYEQYF. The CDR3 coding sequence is TGCGCCAGCAGCCCCTCAGGGACAGGGGAGTCCTACGAGCAGTACTTC.

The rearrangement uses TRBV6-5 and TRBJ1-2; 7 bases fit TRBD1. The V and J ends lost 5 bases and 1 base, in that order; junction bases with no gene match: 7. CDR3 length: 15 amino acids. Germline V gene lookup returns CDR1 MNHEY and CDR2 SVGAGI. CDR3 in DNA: TGTGCCAGCAGTCGACAGGGAAGGAATAACTATGGCTACACCTTC. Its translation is CASSRQGRNNYGYTF.

CDR3 sequence (DNA): TGCGCCAGCAGCCCGACTAGCGGTTCCTACAATGAGCAGTTCTTC. This sequence encodes CASSPTSGSYNEQFF. V is TRBV5-1 and J is TRBJ2-1; 9 bases fit TRBD2. Germline assignment: CDR1 SGHRS and CDR2 YFSETQ. The CDR3 loop spans 15 amino acids. The V gene end was trimmed by 4 bases and the J gene end by 1 base; junction bases not matched to a gene: 3.

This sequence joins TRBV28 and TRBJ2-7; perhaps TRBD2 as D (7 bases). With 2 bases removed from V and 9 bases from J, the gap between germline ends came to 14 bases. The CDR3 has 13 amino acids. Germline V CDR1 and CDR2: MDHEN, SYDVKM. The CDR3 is CASSLGGGAGQYF. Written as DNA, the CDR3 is TGTGCCAGCAGTTTAGGCGGGGGCGCGGGGCAGTACTTC.

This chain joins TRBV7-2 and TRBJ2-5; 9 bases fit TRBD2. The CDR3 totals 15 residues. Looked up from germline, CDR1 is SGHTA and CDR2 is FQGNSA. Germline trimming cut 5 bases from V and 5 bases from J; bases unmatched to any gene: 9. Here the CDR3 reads CASSKPGLARETQYF. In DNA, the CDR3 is TGTGCCAGCAGCAAACCGGGACTAGCACGGGAGACCCAGTACTTC.

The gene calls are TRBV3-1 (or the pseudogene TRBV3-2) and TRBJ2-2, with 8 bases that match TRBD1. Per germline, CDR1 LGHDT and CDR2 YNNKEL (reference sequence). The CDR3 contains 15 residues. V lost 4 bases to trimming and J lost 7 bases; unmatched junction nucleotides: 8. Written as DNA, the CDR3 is TGTGCCAGCAGCCCCGTAGGACAGGGACACGGGGAGCTGTTTTTT. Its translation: CASSPVGQGHGELFF.

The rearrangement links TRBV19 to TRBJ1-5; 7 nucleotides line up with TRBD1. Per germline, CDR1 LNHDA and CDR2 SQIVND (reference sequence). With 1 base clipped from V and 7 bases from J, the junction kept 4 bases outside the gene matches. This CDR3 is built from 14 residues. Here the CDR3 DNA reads TGTGCCAGTAGTATAGGGACAGGACAGCAGCCCCAGCATTTT. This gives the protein CASSIGTGQQPQHF.

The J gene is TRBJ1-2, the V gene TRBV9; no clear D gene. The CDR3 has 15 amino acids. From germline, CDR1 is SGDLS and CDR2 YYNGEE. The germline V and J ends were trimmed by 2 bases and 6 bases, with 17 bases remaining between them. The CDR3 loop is CASSVGLSRYDGYTF. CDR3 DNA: TGTGCCAGCAGCGTGGGCCTCAGTCGGTACGATGGCTACACCTTC. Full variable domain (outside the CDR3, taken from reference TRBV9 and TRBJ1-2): DSGVTQTPKHLITATGQRVTLRCSPRSGDLSVYWYQQSLDQGLQFLIQYYNGEERAKGNILERFSAQQFPDLHSELNLSSLELGDSALYFCASSVGLSRYDGYTFGSGTRLTVV.

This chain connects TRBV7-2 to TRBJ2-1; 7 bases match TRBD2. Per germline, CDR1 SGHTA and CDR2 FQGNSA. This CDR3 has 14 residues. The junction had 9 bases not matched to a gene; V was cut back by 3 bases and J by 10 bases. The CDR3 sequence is CASSFLTSFSEQFF. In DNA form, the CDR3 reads TGTGCCAGCAGCTTCCTGACTAGCTTCAGCGAGCAGTTCTTC.

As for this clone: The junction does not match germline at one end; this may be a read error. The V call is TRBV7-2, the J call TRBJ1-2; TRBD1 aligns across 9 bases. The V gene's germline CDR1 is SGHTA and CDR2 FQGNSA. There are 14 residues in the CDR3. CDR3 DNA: TGTGCCAGCAGCTTAGGCCCCGGGACAGGGCCCGTAAGATTC. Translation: CASSLGPGTGPVRF.

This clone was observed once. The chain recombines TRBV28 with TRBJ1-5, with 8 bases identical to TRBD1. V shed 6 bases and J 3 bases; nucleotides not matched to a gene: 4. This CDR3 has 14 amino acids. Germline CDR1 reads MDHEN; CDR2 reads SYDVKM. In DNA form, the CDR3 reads TGTGCCAGCAGAAGACAGGGGATCAATCAGCCCCAGCATTTT. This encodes CASRRQGINQPQHF.

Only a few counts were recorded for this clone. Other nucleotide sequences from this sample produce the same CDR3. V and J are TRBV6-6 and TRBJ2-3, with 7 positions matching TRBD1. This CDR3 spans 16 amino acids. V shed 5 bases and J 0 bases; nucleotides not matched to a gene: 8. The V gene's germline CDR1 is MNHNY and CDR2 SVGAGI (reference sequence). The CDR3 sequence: CASSGAAGGSTDTQYF. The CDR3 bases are TGTGCCAGCAGTGGGGCGGCAGGGGGAAGCACAGATACGCAGTATTTT.

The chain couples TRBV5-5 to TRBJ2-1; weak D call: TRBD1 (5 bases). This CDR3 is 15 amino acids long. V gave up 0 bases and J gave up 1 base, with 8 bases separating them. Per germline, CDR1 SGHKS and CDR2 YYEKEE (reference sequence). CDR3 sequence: CASSLEQVSYNEQFF. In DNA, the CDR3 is TGTGCCAGCAGCTTGGAACAGGTGTCCTACAATGAGCAGTTCTTC.

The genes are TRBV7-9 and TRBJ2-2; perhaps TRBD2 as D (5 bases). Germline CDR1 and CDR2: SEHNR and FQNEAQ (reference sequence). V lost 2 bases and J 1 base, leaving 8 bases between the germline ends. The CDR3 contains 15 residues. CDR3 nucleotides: TGTGCCAGCAGCTTACTTGAGGGGAACACCGGGGAGCTGTTTTTT. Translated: CASSLLEGNTGELFF.

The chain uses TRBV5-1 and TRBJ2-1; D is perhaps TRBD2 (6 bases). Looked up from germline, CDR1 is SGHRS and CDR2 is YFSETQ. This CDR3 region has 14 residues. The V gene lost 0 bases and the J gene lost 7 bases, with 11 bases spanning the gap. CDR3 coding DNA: TGCGCCAGCAGCTTGGCCGGGGGTATAAATGAGCAGTTCTTC. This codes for CASSLAGGINEQFF.

The CDR3 region is CASSQDRVNQPQHF. In DNA, the CDR3 is TGTGCCAGCAGCCAAGACAGGGTGAATCAGCCCCAGCATTTT. The gene calls are TRBV16 and TRBJ1-5; TRBD1 aligns across 7 bases. Per germline, CDR1 KGHSY and CDR2 FQNENV. The CDR3 loop spans 14 amino acids. After removal of 2 bases from V and 4 bases from J, the junction contained 2 bases not matched to a gene.

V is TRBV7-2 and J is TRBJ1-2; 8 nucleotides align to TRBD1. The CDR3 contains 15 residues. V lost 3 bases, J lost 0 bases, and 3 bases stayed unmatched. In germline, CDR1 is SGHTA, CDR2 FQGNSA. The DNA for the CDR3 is TGTGCCAGCAGCTTGGACAGGGCCTCTAACTATGGCTACACCTTC. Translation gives CASSLDRASNYGYTF.

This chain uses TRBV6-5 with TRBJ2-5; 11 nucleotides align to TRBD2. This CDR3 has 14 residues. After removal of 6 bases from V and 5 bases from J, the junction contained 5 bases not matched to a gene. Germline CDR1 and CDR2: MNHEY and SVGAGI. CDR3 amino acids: CASRLAGAGETQYF. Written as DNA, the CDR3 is TGTGCCAGCAGACTAGCGGGGGCCGGGGAGACCCAGTACTTC.